This T cell receptor beta chain derives from a study of CD8 T cells in Susac syndrome. The authors reverse transcribed roughly 0.5 to 1 ug RNA with random hexamers. The method of amplification for TCR beta CDR3 was immunoSEQ multiplex PCR, covering 54 Vbeta and 13 Jbeta. TCRdb re-derived calls from the immunoSEQ multiplex PCR reads in MiXCR, one entry per CDR3 protein. The data show about 140,000 distinct CDR3 sequences, roughly 94% seen once. The count of this clonotype is one. The CDR3 is 15 residues long. Germline-derived CDR1 and CDR2 are MGHDK and SYGVNS. The ends were cut back, 4 bases at V and 1 base at J, with 12 bases in the middle.

Specimen: CD4+ T cells from PBMCs. The chain combines TRBV25-1 with TRBJ2-3; D possibly corresponds to TRBD2 (5 bases). The sequence was obtained from a human donor with Susac syndrome. The CDR3, as DNA: TGTGCCAGCAGTGCCTTGGGAGCCGGCACAGATACGCAGTATTTT. Translation: CASSALGAGTDTQYF.